This TCR beta chain originates from a study of blood T cell repertoires in COVID-19. Authors' analysis steps: Cell counts per sample came from amplifying reference gene primers. The method was immunoSEQ multiplex PCR; TCRdb's version includes in-frame clones alone and lacks a portion of them. The V and J calls and the clone size are those of that table, but D and trimming were determined from the DNA. Of just under 350,000 clones in the sample, over 70% were seen once. V shed 4 bases and J 0 bases; nucleotides not matched to a gene: 2. The CDR3 extends over 14 amino acids. The germline gives CDR1 SGHVS, CDR2 FQNEAQ.

This sequence joins TRBV7-8 and TRBJ2-7; 8 positions match TRBD1. The specimen was peripheral blood. This sequence was found in a man younger than 40 with active or convalescent COVID-19. CDR3 coding DNA: TGTGCCAGCAGCTGGGACAGGAGCTCCTACGAGCAGTACTTC. Its protein is CASSWDRSSYEQYF.